These T cell receptor beta chains were read from a single sample in a study of Ad26.COV2.S vaccination and SARS-CoV-2 variants. Sequenced by immunoSEQ multiplex PCR; TCRdb stores in-frame clones only, minus some. Of some 450,000 clones in the sample, around 91% were seen once. The source material was peripheral blood, sampled in a trial of Ad26.COV2.S vaccine versus placebo. The receptors come from a person between 18 and 65 years old who received the Ad26.COV2.S COVID-19 vaccine or a placebo. Each CDR3 is given with its conserved first and last residue. Fields, in order: CDR3 protein, CDR3 DNA, clone size, J gene, D gene, V gene. D genes are given only for firm matches. Clone size is not always given. Where it is, it says once, few, many or a class for expanded clones.

CDR3: CASTTGINTEAFF; DNA: TGTGCCTCAACGACGGGAATTAACACTGAAGCTTTCTTT; size: -; J: TRBJ1-1; D: -; V: TRBV28
CDR3: CASSTGLISGASTDTQYF; DNA: TGTGCCAGCAGCACGGGACTTATTAGCGGAGCAAGCACAGATACGCAGTATTTT; size: -; J: TRBJ2-3; D: -; V: TRBV7-2
CDR3: CASSQEGSGNTIYF; DNA: TGCGCCAGCAGCCAAGAGGGGTCTGGAAACACCATATATTTT; size: once; J: TRBJ1-3; D: -; V: TRBV4-3
CDR3: CASSLGGSFSSPLHF; DNA: TGTGCCAGCAGCTTAGGGGGGTCCTTTTCTTCACCCCTCCACTTT; size: -; J: TRBJ1-6; D: -; V: TRBV7-2
CDR3: CASSTNRDTSNYGYTF; DNA: TGTGCCAGTAGTACAAACCGGGACACGTCTAACTATGGCTACACCTTC; size: -; J: TRBJ1-2; D: -; V: TRBV19
CDR3: CASSYAGQGYEQYF; DNA: TGTGCCAGCAGTTACGCGGGACAGGGTTACGAGCAGTACTTC; size: -; J: TRBJ2-7; D: TRBD1; V: TRBV6-2/TRBV6-3
CDR3: CASSEQDSYEQYF; DNA: TGTGCCAGCAGTGAACAGGACTCCTACGAGCAGTACTTC; size: -; J: TRBJ2-7; D: -; V: TRBV25-1
CDR3: CASLERANEKLFF; DNA: TGTGCCAGCTTGGAGCGGGCTAATGAAAAACTGTTTTTT; size: -; J: TRBJ1-4; D: -; V: TRBV6-5
CDR3: CASSLSRLGDNEQFF; DNA: TGTGCCAGCAGCTTAAGTCGCCTAGGAGACAATGAGCAGTTCTTC; size: once; J: TRBJ2-1; D: -; V: TRBV7-9
CDR3: CATSTDRVAGGSEQYF; DNA: TGTGCCACCAGCACAGATCGGGTAGCGGGAGGCAGCGAGCAGTACTTC; size: once; J: TRBJ2-7; D: TRBD2; V: TRBV15
CDR3: CATSDRTISYNEQFF; DNA: TGTGCCACCAGTGATCGGACCATATCCTACAATGAGCAGTTCTTC; size: -; J: TRBJ2-1; D: -; V: TRBV24-1